This TCR beta chain comes out of a study of spatial heterogeneity in lung cancer. Time point in this sample: sample taken at primary tumor resection. Unsorted whole RNA of tumor, nontumor lung or frozen PBMC was sequenced. The cohort: 65 to 80 early-stage, untreated non-small cell lung cancer patients. This clonotype showed up many times. In TCRdb, the 5' RACE reads were re-called with MiXCR into one record per CDR3 protein. This table has 40,000 to 45,000 distinct CDR3 sequences, 6% to 7% appearing once. This CDR3 has 16 amino acids. J gave up 2 bases and V 0 bases, and 4 bases lay outside the gene matches. Germline V gene sequence: CDR1 SGHRS, CDR2 YFSETQ.

The rearrangement uses TRBV5-1 and TRBJ2-3, with 9 bases aligning to TRBD1. This TCR derives from a female donor with early-stage non-small cell lung cancer. The starting material was PBMCs, obtained at surgery. CDR3 sequence: CASSLDRGLFTDTQYF. CDR3 nucleotide sequence: TGCGCCAGCAGCTTGGACAGGGGGCTTTTCACAGATACGCAGTATTTT. Full variable domain (rest looked up from reference TRBV5-1 and TRBJ2-3): KAGVTQTPRYLIKTRGQQVTLSCSPISGHRSVSWYQQTPGQGLQFLFEYFSETQRNKGNFPGRFSGRQFSNSRSEMNVSTLELGDSALYLCASSLDRGLFTDTQYFGPGTRLTVL.